The rows below give T cell receptor beta chains drawn from one sample of a study of blood T cell repertoires in COVID-19. Clones were read by immunoSEQ multiplex PCR, and TCRdb kept only the in-frame ones, dropping some. The profile shows about 370,000 clones, more than 80% of them singletons. Sequencing was done on a sample of peripheral blood. These receptors came from a woman aged 25 to 45 with COVID-19, enrolled during active disease. Each CDR3 is given with its conserved first and last residue. A D gene is named only where the DNA matches it firmly. Clone size appears in some rows only: once, few, many, or a class for an expanded clone.

J gene | clone size | D gene | V gene | CDR3 protein | CDR3 DNA
TRBJ1-5 | - | - | TRBV6-2/TRBV6-3 | CASSPGLNNQPQHF | TGTGCCAGCAGCCCGGGACTGAACAATCAGCCCCAGCATTTT
TRBJ2-7 | - | TRBD1 | TRBV4-2 | CASSQVNDRGLGEQYF | TGTGCCAGCAGCCAAGTGAATGACAGGGGGCTGGGCGAGCAGTACTTC
TRBJ1-4 | - | - | TRBV5-8 | CASSLGAGTPPAGEKLFF | TGTGCCAGCAGCTTAGGAGCCGGGACACCCCCCGCGGGTGAAAAACTGTTTTTT
TRBJ2-1 | - | - | TRBV10-3 | CAISQGGNEQFF | TGTGCCATCAGTCAGGGGGGCAATGAGCAGTTCTTC
TRBJ2-1 | - | TRBD2 | TRBV4-2 | CASSQDSSGGADEQFF | TGTGCCAGCAGCCAGGATTCTAGCGGGGGGGCGGATGAGCAGTTCTTC
TRBJ2-3 | - | - | TRBV10-3 | CAISEEAGYTDTQYF | TGTGCCATCAGTGAGGAGGCTGGGTACACAGATACGCAGTATTTT
TRBJ2-5 | few | TRBD1 | TRBV4-2 | CASSQPRDSPLYF | TGTGCCAGCAGCCAACCTCGGGACAGCCCATTGTACTTC
TRBJ2-1 | - | TRBD2 | TRBV7-9 | CASSSSTSGSYNEQFF | TGTGCCAGCAGCTCGTCGACTAGCGGGTCTTACAATGAGCAGTTCTTC
TRBJ1-2 | - | TRBD1 | TRBV12-5 | CASGPHKGVSPQGANYGYTF | TGTGCTAGTGGTCCCCATAAGGGAGTGTCCCCACAGGGGGCTAACTATGGCTACACCTTC
TRBJ2-3 | - | TRBD2 | TRBV10-3 | CAISESLSGAADTQYF | TGTGCCATCAGTGAGTCCTTAAGCGGGGCAGCGGATACGCAGTATTTT
TRBJ1-1 | - | - | TRBV5-8 | CASSFQEDTEAFF | TGTGCCAGCAGCTTCCAAGAGGACACTGAAGCTTTCTTT
TRBJ1-1 | - | TRBD1 | TRBV6-6 | CASSGLYRGADTEAFF | TGTGCCAGCAGCGGCCTCTACAGGGGAGCGGACACTGAAGCTTTCTTT
TRBJ2-5 | - | - | TRBV7-9 | CASRLQGTETQYF | TGTGCCAGCAGGCTCCAGGGTACGGAGACCCAGTACTTC
TRBJ2-5 | - | TRBD1 | TRBV27 | CASGQGRRETQYF | TGTGCCAGCGGACAGGGTCGTAGGGAGACCCAGTACTTC
TRBJ2-1 | - | TRBD2 | TRBV10-1 | CASRREAGTVNEQFF | TGCGCCAGTAGGCGGGAGGCAGGGACTGTCAATGAGCAGTTCTTC
TRBJ2-3 | - | - | TRBV14 | CASSHKTDTQYF | TGTGCCAGCAGCCATAAAACAGATACGCAGTATTTT
TRBJ1-1 | - | TRBD1 | TRBV5-5 | CASSWEAGGTEAFF | TGTGCCAGCAGCTGGGAAGCAGGGGGAACTGAAGCTTTCTTT
TRBJ2-5 | - | - | TRBV4-1 | CASSQDPLVLGVETQYF | TGCGCCAGCAGCCAAGATCCATTAGTACTGGGCGTCGAGACCCAGTACTTC
TRBJ1-6 | - | TRBD1 | TRBV28 | CASSNRGNNSPLHF | TGTGCCAGCAGTAACAGGGGAAATAATTCACCCCTCCACTTT
TRBJ2-2 | - | - | TRBV4-3 | CASSQDPRGRTGELFF | TGCGCCAGCAGCCAAGATCCGCGAGGGCGAACCGGGGAGCTGTTTTTT
TRBJ1-2 | few | TRBD1 | TRBV3-1/TRBV3-2 | CASSTGTGGLNYGYTF | TGTGCCAGCAGCACCGGGACAGGGGGCCTTAACTATGGCTACACCTTC
TRBJ2-1 | - | - | TRBV24-1 | CATSDRLDTRFF | TGTGCCACCAGTGACCGACTCGATACGAGGTTCTTC
TRBJ1-5 | - | - | TRBV6-5 | CASSSSGRGQPQHF | TGTGCCAGCAGTTCGTCGGGGCGGGGGCAGCCCCAGCATTTT
TRBJ1-2 | - | - | TRBV11-3 | CASSLTSGFGYTF | TGTGCCAGCAGCTTAACCTCAGGGTTTGGCTACACCTTC
TRBJ2-2 | - | TRBD2 | TRBV6-2/TRBV6-3 | CASSYGTRNSGELFF | TGTGCCAGCAGTTACGGGACTAGGAACTCCGGGGAGCTGTTTTTT
TRBJ2-3 | - | - | TRBV11-2 | CASSLELADTQYF | TGTGCCAGCAGCTTAGAGCTAGCAGATACGCAGTATTTT
TRBJ2-2 | - | - | TRBV12-5 | CASHAGSGELFF | TGTGCTAGTCACGCGGGCTCCGGGGAGCTGTTTTTT
TRBJ2-1 | once | - | TRBV19 | CASSNFQINSYNEQFF | TGTGCCAGTAGTAACTTCCAAATAAACTCCTACAATGAGCAGTTCTTC
TRBJ2-7 | - | - | TRBV6-6 | CASSLEGHWDEQYF | TGTGCCAGCAGCCTAGAGGGACATTGGGACGAGCAGTACTTC
TRBJ2-1 | - | TRBD2 | TRBV3-1/TRBV3-2 | CASRASGVGYNEQFF | TGTGCCAGCAGGGCTAGCGGGGTAGGGTACAATGAGCAGTTCTTC
TRBJ2-3 | - | TRBD2 | TRBV11-1 | CASSSRGLVPDTQYF | TGTGCCAGCAGCTCCCGTGGACTAGTCCCAGATACGCAGTATTTT
TRBJ1-5 | - | TRBD1 | TRBV4-1 | CASSLQGALGNQPQHF | TGCGCCAGCAGCCTCCAGGGGGCATTGGGCAATCAGCCCCAGCATTTT
TRBJ1-5 | - | - | TRBV15 | CATSTSGEVNQPQHF | TGTGCCACCAGCACCTCAGGGGAAGTGAATCAGCCCCAGCATTTT